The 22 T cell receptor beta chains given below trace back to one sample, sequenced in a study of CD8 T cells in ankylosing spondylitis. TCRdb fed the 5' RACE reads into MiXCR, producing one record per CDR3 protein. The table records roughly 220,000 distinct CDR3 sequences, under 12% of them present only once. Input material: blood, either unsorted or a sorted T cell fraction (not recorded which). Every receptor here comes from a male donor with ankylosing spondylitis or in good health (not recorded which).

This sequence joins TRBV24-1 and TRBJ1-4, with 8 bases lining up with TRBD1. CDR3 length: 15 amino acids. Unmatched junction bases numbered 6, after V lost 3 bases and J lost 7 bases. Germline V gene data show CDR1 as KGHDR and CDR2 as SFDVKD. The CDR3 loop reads CATSDPQGDGEKLFF. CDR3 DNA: TGTGCCACCAGTGATCCACAGGGGGACGGTGAAAAACTGTTTTTT.

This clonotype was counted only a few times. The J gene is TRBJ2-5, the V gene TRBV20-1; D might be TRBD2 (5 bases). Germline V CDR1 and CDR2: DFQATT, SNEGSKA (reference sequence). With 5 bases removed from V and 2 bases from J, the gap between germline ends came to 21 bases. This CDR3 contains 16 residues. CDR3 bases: TGCAGTGCTCCAAACGGACTGTACAACTCTCAAGAGACCCAGTACTTC. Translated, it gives CSAPNGLYNSQETQYF.

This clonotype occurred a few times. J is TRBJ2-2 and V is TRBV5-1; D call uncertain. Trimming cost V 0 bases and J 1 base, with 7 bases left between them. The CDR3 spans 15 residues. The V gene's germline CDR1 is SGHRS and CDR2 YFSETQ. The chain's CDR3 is CASSLGSENTGELFF. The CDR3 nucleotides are TGCGCCAGCAGCTTGGGGTCAGAGAACACCGGGGAGCTGTTTTTT.

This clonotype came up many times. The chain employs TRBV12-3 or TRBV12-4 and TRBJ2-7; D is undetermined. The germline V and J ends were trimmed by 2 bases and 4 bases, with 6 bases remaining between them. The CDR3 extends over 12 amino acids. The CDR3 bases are TGTGCCAGCAGTTTAAATTTGTACGAGCAGTACTTC. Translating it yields CASSLNLYEQYF.

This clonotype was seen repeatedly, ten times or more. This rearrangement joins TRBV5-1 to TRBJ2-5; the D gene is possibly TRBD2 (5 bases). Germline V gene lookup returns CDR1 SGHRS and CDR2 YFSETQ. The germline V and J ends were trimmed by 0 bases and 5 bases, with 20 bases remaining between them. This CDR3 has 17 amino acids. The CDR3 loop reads CASSLVVGPEAIETQYF. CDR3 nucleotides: TGCGCCAGCAGCTTGGTAGTGGGCCCGGAGGCGATCGAGACCCAGTACTTC.

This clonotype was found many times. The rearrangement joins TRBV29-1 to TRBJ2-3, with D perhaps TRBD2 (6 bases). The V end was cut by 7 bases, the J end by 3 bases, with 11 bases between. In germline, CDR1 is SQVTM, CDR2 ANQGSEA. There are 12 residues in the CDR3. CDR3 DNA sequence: TGCAGCGGGGACTTGGGGACAGATACGCAGTATTTT. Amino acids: CSGDLGTDTQYF.

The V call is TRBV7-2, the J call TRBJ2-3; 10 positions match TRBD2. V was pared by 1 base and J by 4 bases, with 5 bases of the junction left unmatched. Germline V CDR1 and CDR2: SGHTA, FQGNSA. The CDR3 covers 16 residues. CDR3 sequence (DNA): TGTGCCAGCAGCTTAGGGAGCGGGGGGGCCGCAGATACGCAGTATTTT. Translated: CASSLGSGGAADTQYF.

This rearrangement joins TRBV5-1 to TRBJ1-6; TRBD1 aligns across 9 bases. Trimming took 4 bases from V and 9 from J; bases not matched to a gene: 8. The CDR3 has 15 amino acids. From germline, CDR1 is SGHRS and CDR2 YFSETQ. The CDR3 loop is CASSDPGQGFSPLHF. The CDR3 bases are TGCGCCAGCAGCGATCCAGGACAGGGGTTTTCACCCCTCCACTTT.

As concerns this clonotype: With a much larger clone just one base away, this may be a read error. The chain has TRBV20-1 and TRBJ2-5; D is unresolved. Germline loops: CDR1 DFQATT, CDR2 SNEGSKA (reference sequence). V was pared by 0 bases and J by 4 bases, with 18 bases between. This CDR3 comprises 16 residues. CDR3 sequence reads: CSARDPSARRRETQYF. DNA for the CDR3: TGCAGTGCTAGAGATCCTTCTGCGAGGCGAAGAGAGACCCAGTACTTC.

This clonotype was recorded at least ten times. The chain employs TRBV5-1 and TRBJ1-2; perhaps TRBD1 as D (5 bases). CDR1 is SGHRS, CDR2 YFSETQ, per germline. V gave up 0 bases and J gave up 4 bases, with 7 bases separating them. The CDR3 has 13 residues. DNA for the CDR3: TGCGCCAGCAGCTTGGCGGACATCTATGGCTACACCTTC. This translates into CASSLADIYGYTF.

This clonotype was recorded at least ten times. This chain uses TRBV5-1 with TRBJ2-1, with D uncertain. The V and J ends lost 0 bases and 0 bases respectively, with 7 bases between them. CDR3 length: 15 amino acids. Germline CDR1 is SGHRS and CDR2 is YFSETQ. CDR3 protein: CASSLATSSYNEQFF. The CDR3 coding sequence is TGCGCCAGCAGCTTGGCTACGAGCTCCTACAATGAGCAGTTCTTC. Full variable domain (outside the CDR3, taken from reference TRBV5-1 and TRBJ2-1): KAGVTQTPRYLIKTRGQQVTLSCSPISGHRSVSWYQQTPGQGLQFLFEYFSETQRNKGNFPGRFSGRQFSNSRSEMNVSTLELGDSALYLCASSLATSSYNEQFFGPGTRLTVL.

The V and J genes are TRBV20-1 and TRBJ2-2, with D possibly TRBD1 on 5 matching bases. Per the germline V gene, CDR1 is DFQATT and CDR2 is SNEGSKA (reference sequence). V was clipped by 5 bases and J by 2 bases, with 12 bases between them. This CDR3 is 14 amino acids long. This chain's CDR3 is CSALWTPNTGELFF. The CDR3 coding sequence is TGCAGTGCTCTTTGGACACCCAACACCGGGGAGCTGTTTTTT.

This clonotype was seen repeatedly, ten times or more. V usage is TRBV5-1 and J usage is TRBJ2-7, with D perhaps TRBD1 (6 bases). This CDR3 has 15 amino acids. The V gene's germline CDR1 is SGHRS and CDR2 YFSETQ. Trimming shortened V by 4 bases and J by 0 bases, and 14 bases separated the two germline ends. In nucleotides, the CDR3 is TGCGCCAGCAGCCCCAGGGGAGACTCCTCCTACGAGCAGTACTTC. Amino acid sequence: CASSPRGDSSYEQYF.

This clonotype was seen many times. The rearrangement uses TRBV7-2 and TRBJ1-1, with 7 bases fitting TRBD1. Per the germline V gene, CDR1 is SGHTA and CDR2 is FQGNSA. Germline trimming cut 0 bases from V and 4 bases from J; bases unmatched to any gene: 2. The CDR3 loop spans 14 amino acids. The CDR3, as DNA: TGTGCCAGCAGCTTAGCTCCAGGGGGCACTGAAGCTTTCTTT. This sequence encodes CASSLAPGGTEAFF.

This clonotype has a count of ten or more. The CDR3: CASTSQVGRSNSPLHF. The CDR3 nucleotides are TGTGCCAGCACTTCACAAGTAGGGCGGTCAAATTCACCCCTCCACTTT. The rearrangement links TRBV12-3 or TRBV12-4 to TRBJ1-6; no clear D. V was pared by 7 bases and J by 7 bases, with 20 bases between. The CDR3 covers 16 residues.

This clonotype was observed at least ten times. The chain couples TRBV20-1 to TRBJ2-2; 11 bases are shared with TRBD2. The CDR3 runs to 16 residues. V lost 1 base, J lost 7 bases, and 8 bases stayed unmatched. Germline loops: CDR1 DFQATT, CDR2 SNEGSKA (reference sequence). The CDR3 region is CSARAPSGGSGGELFF. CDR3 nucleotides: TGCAGTGCTAGAGCCCCTAGCGGGGGGTCCGGCGGGGAGCTGTTTTTT.

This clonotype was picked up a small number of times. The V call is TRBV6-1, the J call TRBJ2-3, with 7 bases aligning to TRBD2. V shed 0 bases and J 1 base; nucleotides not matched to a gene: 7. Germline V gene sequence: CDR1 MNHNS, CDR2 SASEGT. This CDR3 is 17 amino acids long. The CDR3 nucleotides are TGTGCCAGCAGTGAAGCGCTAGGGGCGGGGGGCACAGATACGCAGTATTTT. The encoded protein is CASSEALGAGGTDTQYF.

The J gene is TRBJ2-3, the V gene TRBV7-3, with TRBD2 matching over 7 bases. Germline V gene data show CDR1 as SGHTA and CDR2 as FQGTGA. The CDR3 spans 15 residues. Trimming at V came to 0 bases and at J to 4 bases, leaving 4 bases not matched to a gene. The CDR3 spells CASSLTRGGADTQYF. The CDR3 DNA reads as TGTGCCAGCAGCTTAACCCGCGGGGGTGCAGATACGCAGTATTTT.

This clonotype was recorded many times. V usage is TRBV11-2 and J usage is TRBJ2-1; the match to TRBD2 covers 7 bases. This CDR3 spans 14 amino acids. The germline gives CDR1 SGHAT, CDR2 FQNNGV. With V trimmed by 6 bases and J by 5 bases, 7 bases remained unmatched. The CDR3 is CASRRAGYNNEQFF. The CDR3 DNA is TGTGCCAGCAGACGAGCGGGGTATAACAATGAGCAGTTCTTC.

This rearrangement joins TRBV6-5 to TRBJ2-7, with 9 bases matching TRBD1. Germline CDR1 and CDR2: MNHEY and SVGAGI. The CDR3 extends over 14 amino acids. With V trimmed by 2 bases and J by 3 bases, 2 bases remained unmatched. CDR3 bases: TGTGCCAGCAGTTACGGGACAGGGCTCTACGAGCAGTACTTC. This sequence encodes CASSYGTGLYEQYF.

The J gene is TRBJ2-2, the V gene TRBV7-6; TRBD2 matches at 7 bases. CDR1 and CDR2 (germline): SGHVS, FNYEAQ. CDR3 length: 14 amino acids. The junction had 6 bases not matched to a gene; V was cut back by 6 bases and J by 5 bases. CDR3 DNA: TGTGCCAGCAGGCCCCTGGGGGGGACCGGGGAGCTGTTTTTT. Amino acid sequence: CASRPLGGTGELFF.

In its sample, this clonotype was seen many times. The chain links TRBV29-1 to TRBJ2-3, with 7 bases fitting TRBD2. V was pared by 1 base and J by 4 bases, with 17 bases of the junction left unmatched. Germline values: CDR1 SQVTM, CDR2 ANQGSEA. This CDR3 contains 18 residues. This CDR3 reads CSVEGLPRRGSNPDTQYF. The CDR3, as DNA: TGCAGCGTTGAAGGGCTCCCACGGCGGGGGAGTAACCCAGATACGCAGTATTTT.